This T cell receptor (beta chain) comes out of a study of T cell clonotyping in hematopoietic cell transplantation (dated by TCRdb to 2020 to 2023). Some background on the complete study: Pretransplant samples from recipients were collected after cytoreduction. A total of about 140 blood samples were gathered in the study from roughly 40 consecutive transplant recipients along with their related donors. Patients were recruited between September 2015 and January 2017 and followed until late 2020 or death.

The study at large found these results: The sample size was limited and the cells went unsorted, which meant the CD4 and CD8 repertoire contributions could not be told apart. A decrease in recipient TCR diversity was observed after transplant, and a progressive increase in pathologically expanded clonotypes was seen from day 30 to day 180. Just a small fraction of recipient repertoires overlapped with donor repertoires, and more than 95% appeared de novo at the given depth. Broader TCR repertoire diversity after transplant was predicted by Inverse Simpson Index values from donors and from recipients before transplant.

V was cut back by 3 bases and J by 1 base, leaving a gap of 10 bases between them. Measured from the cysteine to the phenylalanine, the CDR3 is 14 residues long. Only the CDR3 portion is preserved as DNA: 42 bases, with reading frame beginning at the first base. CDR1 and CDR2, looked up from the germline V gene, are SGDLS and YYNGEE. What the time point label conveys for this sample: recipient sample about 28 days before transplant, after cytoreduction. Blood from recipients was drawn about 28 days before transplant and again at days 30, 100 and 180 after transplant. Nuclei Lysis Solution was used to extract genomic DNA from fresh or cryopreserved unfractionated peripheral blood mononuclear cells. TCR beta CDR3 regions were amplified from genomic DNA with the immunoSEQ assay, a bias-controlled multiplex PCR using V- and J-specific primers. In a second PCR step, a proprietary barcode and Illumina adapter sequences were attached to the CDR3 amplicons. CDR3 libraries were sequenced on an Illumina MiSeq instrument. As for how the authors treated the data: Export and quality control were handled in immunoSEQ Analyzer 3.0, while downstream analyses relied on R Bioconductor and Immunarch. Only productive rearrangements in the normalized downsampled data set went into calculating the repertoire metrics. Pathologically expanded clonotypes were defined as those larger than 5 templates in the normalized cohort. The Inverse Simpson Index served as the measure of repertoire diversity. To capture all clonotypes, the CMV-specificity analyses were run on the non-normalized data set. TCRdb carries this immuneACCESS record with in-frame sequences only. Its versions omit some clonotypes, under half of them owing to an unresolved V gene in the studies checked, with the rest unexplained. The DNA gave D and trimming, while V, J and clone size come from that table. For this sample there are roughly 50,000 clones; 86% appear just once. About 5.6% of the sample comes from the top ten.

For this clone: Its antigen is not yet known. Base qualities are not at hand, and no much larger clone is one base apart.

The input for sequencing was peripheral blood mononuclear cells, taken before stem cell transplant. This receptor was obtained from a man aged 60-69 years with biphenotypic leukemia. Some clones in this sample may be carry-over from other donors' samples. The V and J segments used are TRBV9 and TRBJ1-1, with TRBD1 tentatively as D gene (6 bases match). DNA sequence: TGTGCCAGCAGCGCACAACAGGGGAACACTGAAGCTTTCTTT. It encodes CASSAQQGNTEAFF.